This TCR beta chain was documented in a study of blood T cell repertoires in COVID-19. Study information: Acute and convalescent COVID-19 samples came from the United States, Italy and Spain. Sample material is recorded as cDNA or gDNA derived from T cells, B-cell-depleted T cells, or PBMCs.

Germline V CDR1 and CDR2: SGHNT, YENEEA. The CDR3 extends over 14 amino acids. Trimming pared 3 bases from V and 2 bases from J, leaving 11 bases between. Cohort placement rested on clinical history that participants reported themselves. The protocol was immunoSEQ multiplex PCR, while the TCRdb copy is restricted to in-frame clones and leaves out a portion. The table lists 230,000 or so clones, about 85% of them singletons. This clonotype was obtained from a woman younger than 45 who had recovered from COVID-19. The chain links TRBV11-3 to TRBJ2-7; TRBD1 might be the D (6 bases). The specimen sequenced was PBMCs or T cells enriched from blood (not recorded which). In DNA form, the CDR3 reads TGTGCCAGCAGCTTCAGGGGTGAAACCTACGAGCAGTACTTC. This codes for CASSFRGETYEQYF.